Following are 5 T cell receptor beta chains from one sample sequenced in a study of regulatory T cells in long-lasting Graves disease. Construction of TCR beta libraries relied on iRepertoire HTBI primers and on Arm-PCR targeting CDR3 regions. One entry per CDR3 protein, called by TCRdb with MiXCR from the multiplex PCR reads. There are about 460,000 distinct CDR3 sequences in the sample; about 14% occur only once, and roughly a sixth lies in the top ten. Time point denoted: newly diagnosed GD, antithyroid drugs for less than 3 months. Preparation of the TCR library used RNA extracted from PBMCs. The data were also submitted as part of a second study, on T cells in Graves' hyperthyroidism and ophthalmopathy.

The sample here was peripheral blood mononuclear cells (PBMCs), taken at new diagnosis, from a patient treated with antithyroid drugs. The source of these receptors is a woman aged 50 to 65 with Graves disease.

This clonotype was detected many times. This chain joins TRBV11-2 and TRBJ2-7; the match to TRBD1 covers 10 bases. With V trimmed by 5 bases and J by 6 bases, 7 bases remained unmatched. This CDR3 spans 14 amino acids. Germline V gene sequence: CDR1 SGHAT, CDR2 FQNNGV. DNA of the CDR3: TGTGCCAGCAGCCTACGACAGGGGGCTGCCGAGCAGTACTTC. It is translated as CASSLRQGAAEQYF. The whole variable domain, remainder taken from reference TRBV11-2 and TRBJ2-7, is EAGVAQSPRYKIIEKRQSVAFWCNPISGHATLYWYQQILGQGPKLLIQFQNNGVVDDSQLPKDRFSAERLKGVDSTLKIQPAKLEDSAVYLCASSLRQGAAEQYFGPGTRLTVT.

As regards this clonotype: A read error may be the cause here, since a much bigger clone is one base away. This sequence joins TRBV27 and TRBJ1-1; D not certain. Trimming cost V 6 bases and J 6 bases, with 17 bases left between them. In germline, CDR1 is MNHEY, CDR2 SMNVEV (reference sequence). This CDR3 has 14 amino acids. As DNA, the CDR3 is TGTGCCAGCAGCCCAGTGGTTTTTACTTCTGAAGCTTTCTTT. This translates into CASSPVVFTSEAFF.

The table lists this clonotype with many counts. The chain uses TRBV5-1 and TRBJ2-1; tentatively, D is TRBD2 (6 bases). Germline CDR1 reads SGHRS; CDR2 reads YFSETQ. V was pared by 3 bases and J by 0 bases, with 10 bases between. This CDR3 contains 15 residues. CDR3 loop: CASSSLADSYNEQFF. The CDR3 region has the DNA TGCGCCAGCAGCTCCTTAGCGGACTCCTACAATGAGCAGTTCTTC.

This clonotype was detected only a few times. A much larger clone is a single base away; this may be a read error. The rearrangement links TRBV12-3 or TRBV12-4 to TRBJ1-5; D not certain. V was pared by 4 bases and J by 5 bases, with 9 bases between. There are 13 residues in the CDR3. CDR3 protein: CASSSVGDQPQHF. The DNA for the CDR3 is TGTGCCAGCAGTTCAGTTGGGGATCAGCCCCAGCATTTT.

In its sample, this clonotype was seen many times. The chain recombines TRBV18 with TRBJ1-5; no definite D call. The CDR3 consists of 13 residues. Germline CDR1 KGHSH, CDR2 LQKENI. The V end lost 8 bases, the J end lost 0 bases, and 8 bases lay between the germline ends. The CDR3 DNA is TGTGCCAGCAGTCCAGATAGCAATCAGCCCCAGCATTTT. Translated, it gives CASSPDSNQPQHF.